A single T cell receptor (beta chain) is shown here with its context. The data were taken from a study of blood T cell repertoires in COVID-19. The overall study: In each case, the material was cDNA or gDNA derived from T cells, B-cell-depleted T cells, or PBMCs.

The ends were cut back, 1 base at V and 6 bases at J, with 12 bases in the middle. Per germline, CDR1 KGHSH and CDR2 LQKENI. The CDR3 totals 14 residues. Profiled with immunoSEQ multiplex PCR; TCRdb holds only in-frame clones, not every one. This sample yields roughly 200,000 clones, of which roughly four fifths are seen a single time; about 13% belongs to the top ten. Sequenced: peripheral blood. This rearrangement joins TRBV18 to TRBJ1-2; D may be TRBD1 (6 bases). The sequence was collected from a man in his fifties or sixties who had recovered from COVID-19. As DNA, the CDR3 is TGTGCCAGCTCACCACAAGCACAGGGCCATGGCTACACCTTC. Protein sequence: CASSPQAQGHGYTF.